This TCR beta chain stems from a study of OX40 agonist ivuxolimab in advanced cancers. Study summary: A diagnosis of hepatocellular carcinoma, melanoma, renal cell or head and neck cancer was present in dose-escalation patients. From 23 to 79 years was the age range, with a mean of about 54 years, and approximately 80% were male.

This table comes from immunoSEQ multiplex PCR, and its TCRdb copy is limited to in-frame clones, with some not included. The data contain tens of thousands of clones, roughly nine tenths of them singletons. Germline values: CDR1 SGHDT, CDR2 YYEEEE. This CDR3 is built from 17 residues. Trimming took off 0 bases at V and 2 bases at J, with 18 bases between the two ends. Study-level findings and limits: Part of the nonresponder group also had normalized T-cell clonal expansion that was low. Expanded clones were, on average, more numerous in CD8+ T cells than in CD4+.

In the case of this clone: The antigen is not known.

The rearrangement joins TRBV5-6 to TRBJ2-7; weak D call: TRBD1 (6 bases). The source was CD4+ or CD8+ T cells sorted from blood, collected in a trial of the OX40 agonist ivuxolimab. The receptor was isolated from an adult with an advanced solid tumor such as melanoma, head and neck, liver or kidney cancer. CDR3 nucleotide sequence: TGTGCCAGCAGCTTGGCCTGGACAGCGGCAGGGGCCTACGAGCAGTACTTC. Amino acid sequence: CASSLAWTAAGAYEQYF. Together with reference TRBV5-6 and TRBJ2-7, the CDR3 gives the full variable domain: DAGVTQSPTHLIKTRGQQVTLRCSPKSGHDTVSWYQQALGQGPQFIFQYYEEEERQRGNFPDRFSGHQFPNYSSELNVNALLLGDSALYLCASSLAWTAAGAYEQYFGPGTRLTVT.